The T cell receptor beta chain described here comes from a study of blood T cells in healthy people across ages. A minimum of 6 million PBMCs was isolated per sample. A few counts support this clonotype. Primers used in a second PCR of roughly 6 to 11 cycles were a sample-barcoded 5' primer and a J-beta primer mix. Each cDNA molecule carried a tag from a template-switch adaptor that contained 12 random nucleotides. TCRdb processed the 5' RACE reads anew with MiXCR; each CDR3 protein has one entry. The sample yields around 900,000 distinct CDR3 sequences, 45% to 60% seen once. Sequencing was done on a sample of blood. The sequence was collected from a woman between 55 and 75 years old in good health.

CDR3: CAILDPISTRPYEQYF. CDR3 nucleotides: TGTGCCATCCTAGACCCTATTTCGACCAGGCCCTACGAGCAGTACTTC. The genes are TRBV10-3 and TRBJ2-7; D not certain. V was pared by 8 bases and J by 2 bases, with 22 bases between. CDR1 is ENHRY, CDR2 SYGVKD, per germline. CDR3 length: 16 residues.